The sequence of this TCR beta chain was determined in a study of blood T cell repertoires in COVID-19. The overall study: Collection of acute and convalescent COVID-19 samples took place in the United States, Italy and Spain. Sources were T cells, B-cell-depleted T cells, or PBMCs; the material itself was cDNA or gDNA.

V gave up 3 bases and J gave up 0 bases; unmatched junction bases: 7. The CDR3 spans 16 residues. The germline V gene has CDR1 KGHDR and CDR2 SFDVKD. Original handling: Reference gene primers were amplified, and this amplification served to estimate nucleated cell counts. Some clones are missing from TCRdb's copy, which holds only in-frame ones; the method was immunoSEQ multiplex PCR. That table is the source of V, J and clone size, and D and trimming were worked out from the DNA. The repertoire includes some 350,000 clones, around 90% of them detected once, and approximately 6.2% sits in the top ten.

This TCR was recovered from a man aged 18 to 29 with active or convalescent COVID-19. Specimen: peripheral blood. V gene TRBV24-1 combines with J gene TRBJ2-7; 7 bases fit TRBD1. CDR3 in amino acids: CATSDIQGRSSYEQYF. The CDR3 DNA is TGTGCCACCAGTGATATACAGGGGAGAAGCTCCTACGAGCAGTACTTC.